Shown below are 30 T cell receptor beta chains from a single sample sequenced in a study of Tregs in tolerant kidney transplant recipients. Clones were read by immunoSEQ multiplex PCR, and TCRdb kept only the in-frame ones, dropping some. The sample includes about 20,000 clones, 65% to 90% of them seen just once. What was sequenced was Tregs from blood. Source of these receptors: a human donor in good health.

This clone was found a few times. This chain links TRBV4-1 with TRBJ1-4; the D gene is possibly TRBD1 (5 bases). The CDR3 is made up of 17 amino acids. Per germline, CDR1 MGHRA and CDR2 YSYEKL. Trimming removed 0 bases at V and 7 bases at J, with 18 bases between. The CDR3 here is CASSQDRGERRREKLFF. Written as DNA, the CDR3 is TGCGCCAGCAGCCAAGATCGGGGCGAGCGGAGGCGTGAAAAACTGTTTTTT.

This chain uses TRBV7-8 with TRBJ1-1, with D perhaps TRBD1 (5 bases). This CDR3 is built from 13 residues. With 5 bases removed from V and 1 base from J, the gap between germline ends came to 8 bases. Germline V gene sequence: CDR1 SGHVS, CDR2 FQNEAQ. CDR3 amino acids: CASSIQENTEAFF. The CDR3 bases are TGTGCCAGCAGCATACAGGAGAACACTGAAGCTTTCTTT.

The rearrangement joins TRBV7-2 to TRBJ2-1, with D perhaps being TRBD1 or TRBD2 (5 bases each). The length of the CDR3 is 17 residues. CDR1 SGHTA and CDR2 FQGNSA come from the germline V gene. Trimming left V 3 bases short and J 4 bases short, with 19 bases between. Written as DNA, the CDR3 is TGTGCCAGCAGCTTGGGGCCGGGGCTGCCCATTTACAATGAGCAGTTCTTC. Its protein is CASSLGPGLPIYNEQFF. Filled out from reference TRBV7-2 and TRBJ2-1, the complete variable domain reads GAGVSQSPSNKVTEKGKDVELRCDPISGHTALYWYRQSLGQGLEFLIYFQGNSAPDKSGLPSDRFSAERTGGSVSTLTIQRTQQEDSAVYLCASSLGPGLPIYNEQFFGPGTRLTVL.

The chain has TRBV2 and TRBJ2-2, with 9 bases aligning to TRBD2. Germline V gene sequence: CDR1 SNHLY, CDR2 FYNNEI. Trimming cost V 6 bases and J 4 bases; bases outside gene matches: 3. There are 14 residues in the CDR3. The CDR3 DNA sequence: TGTGCCAGCAGGGGGACTAGCCCCACCGGGGAGCTGTTTTTT. Translated, it gives CASRGTSPTGELFF.

This chain joins TRBV5-1 and TRBJ2-4; 8 bases match TRBD1. The CDR3 is 14 amino acids. Germline V gene lookup returns CDR1 SGHRS and CDR2 YFSETQ. With 0 bases clipped from V and 6 bases from J, the junction kept 2 bases outside the gene matches. The CDR3 nucleotides are TGCGCCAGCAGCTTGGCACAGGGGGGAAACATTCAGTACTTC. Protein sequence: CASSLAQGGNIQYF.

This clone appeared once. The V gene is TRBV7-9, the J gene TRBJ1-4; TRBD1 might be the D (6 bases). The CDR3 extends over 14 amino acids. V dropped 5 bases and J dropped 4 bases, with 11 bases sitting between them. CDR1 and CDR2 (germline): SEHNR, FQNEAQ (reference sequence). CDR3 amino acids: CASSLQGRNEKLFF. CDR3 nucleotide sequence: TGTGCCAGCAGCCTACAGGGACGTAATGAAAAACTGTTTTTT.

The chain combines TRBV19 with TRBJ1-2; 7 nucleotides match TRBD1. The germline V gene has CDR1 LNHDA and CDR2 SQIVND (reference sequence). V was clipped by 3 bases and J by 7 bases; unmatched bases: 20. This CDR3 has 18 amino acids. The CDR3 sequence is CASSISRVEGALDFGYTF. The CDR3 DNA sequence: TGTGCCAGTAGTATCTCTCGGGTGGAGGGGGCGTTGGACTTTGGCTACACCTTC.

Written as DNA, the CDR3 is TGTGCCAGCAGCTTAGACCGGGGCCGGACGGAGAGATGGGGCTACACCTTC. Its translation: CASSLDRGRTERWGYTF. This rearrangement joins TRBV11-2 to TRBJ1-2; D possibly corresponds to TRBD1 (5 bases). Trimming left V 0 bases short and J 8 bases short, with 22 bases between. The germline CDR1 and CDR2 sequences are SGHAT and FQNNGV. The CDR3 is made up of 17 amino acids.

This chain links TRBV7-9 with TRBJ2-7, with 9 bases matching TRBD1. The V gene's germline CDR1 is SEHNR and CDR2 FQNEAQ (reference sequence). The J segment lost 6 bases and the V segment lost 5 bases, leaving 8 bases of the junction unmatched. This CDR3 region has 14 residues. CDR3 sequence reads: CASSPRRQGGEQYF. CDR3 sequence (DNA): TGTGCCAGCAGCCCGAGGAGACAGGGGGGCGAGCAGTACTTC. The entire variable domain, with the rest obtained from reference TRBV7-9 and TRBJ2-7, is as follows: DTGVSQNPRHKITKRGQNVTFRCDPISEHNRLYWYRQTLGQGPEFLTYFQNEAQLEKSRLLSDRFSAERPKGSFSTLEIQRTEQGDSAMYLCASSPRRQGGEQYFGPGTRLTVT.

This chain connects TRBV5-1 to TRBJ2-3; 14 bases agree with TRBD2. The germline V gene has CDR1 SGHRS and CDR2 YFSETQ. The CDR3 is 16 residues long. V shed 5 bases and J 2 bases; nucleotides not matched to a gene: 4. CDR3 residues: CASSPGLAGDTDTQYF. The DNA of the CDR3 is TGCGCCAGCAGTCCGGGACTAGCGGGAGACACAGATACGCAGTATTTT.

This chain uses TRBV6-9 with TRBJ2-7, with 7 bases matching TRBD2. V gave up 4 bases and J gave up 7 bases; unmatched junction bases: 13. Germline CDR1 reads MNHGY; CDR2 reads SVAAGI. The CDR3 loop spans 15 amino acids. The CDR3 DNA is TGTGCCAGCAGTTGGTGGCGGGAGTTCAACTGGGAGCAGTACTTC. Protein sequence: CASSWWREFNWEQYF.

The V gene is TRBV5-1, the J gene TRBJ2-1; TRBD2 might be the D (6 bases). The CDR3 totals 16 residues. In germline, CDR1 is SGHRS, CDR2 YFSETQ. The V and J ends lost 4 bases and 2 bases respectively, with 16 bases between them. This CDR3 is CASSVFSGPTYNEQFF. The CDR3 coding sequence is TGCGCCAGCAGCGTGTTTAGCGGTCCCACCTACAATGAGCAGTTCTTC. Looking up the rest from reference TRBV5-1 and TRBJ2-1 gives the full variable domain: KAGVTQTPRYLIKTRGQQVTLSCSPISGHRSVSWYQQTPGQGLQFLFEYFSETQRNKGNFPGRFSGRQFSNSRSEMNVSTLELGDSALYLCASSVFSGPTYNEQFFGPGTRLTVL.

The J gene is TRBJ2-1, the V gene TRBV19; 8 nucleotides align to TRBD2. The CDR3 contains 14 residues. Germline lookup yields CDR1 LNHDA and CDR2 SQIVND (reference sequence). Trimming cost V 3 bases and J 8 bases; bases outside gene matches: 6. CDR3 DNA: TGTGCCAGTAGTATCCCGGGACTAGTCGATGAGCAGTTCTTC. Its protein product is CASSIPGLVDEQFF.

The CDR3 protein is CASRQTTGAEAFF. The DNA for the CDR3 is TGTGCCAGCAGACAGACCACCGGGGCTGAAGCTTTCTTT. The J gene is TRBJ1-1, the V gene TRBV6-6; D remains unclear. The CDR3 sequence is 13 residues long. Germline V gene lookup returns CDR1 MNHNY and CDR2 SVGAGI (reference sequence). V lost 6 bases to trimming and J lost 6 bases, with 14 bases between them.

V usage is TRBV4-1 and J usage is TRBJ2-5; 9 bases match TRBD2. This CDR3 has 14 residues. Germline V gene sequence: CDR1 MGHRA, CDR2 YSYEKL. After removal of 2 bases from V and 4 bases from J, the junction contained 2 bases not matched to a gene. The CDR3, as DNA: TGCGCCAGCAGCCAATTGGGACTAGCAGAGACCCAGTACTTC. Amino acids: CASSQLGLAETQYF.

The chain carries TRBV6-6 and TRBJ2-7; possible D gene TRBD2, 6 bases. Germline values: CDR1 MNHNY, CDR2 SVGAGI (reference sequence). There are 13 residues in the CDR3. V was clipped by 8 bases and J by 7 bases, with 18 bases between them. The CDR3 DNA follows: TGTGCCAGCGCCTTTCGCGGGGCGGGGGAGCAGTACTTC. Protein: CASAFRGAGEQYF.

The chain has TRBV4-3 and TRBJ2-1; the D gene is possibly TRBD2 (5 bases). Trimming stripped 3 bases from V and 0 bases from J, with 9 bases between. Germline V gives CDR1 LGHNA, CDR2 YSLEER. CDR3 length: 15 amino acids. The CDR3 region is CASSQDFFSYNEQFF. DNA of the CDR3: TGCGCCAGCAGCCAGGACTTCTTCTCCTACAATGAGCAGTTCTTC.

The chain recombines TRBV6-5 with TRBJ2-3; weak D call: TRBD1 (5 bases). Germline V gene sequence: CDR1 MNHEY, CDR2 SVGAGI. This CDR3 has 14 amino acids. The V end lost 0 bases, the J end lost 2 bases, and 6 bases lay between the germline ends. CDR3 protein: CASSYSDNTDTQYF. In nucleotides, the CDR3 is TGTGCCAGCAGTTACTCGGACAACACAGATACGCAGTATTTT.

This sequence joins TRBV29-1 and TRBJ2-4, with TRBD2 matching 9 bases. Germline loops: CDR1 SQVTM, CDR2 ANQGSEA. The CDR3 is 11 amino acids. The trim removed 7 bases at V and 9 bases at J, leaving 4 bases unmatched. The CDR3, as DNA: TGCAGCGCCCATAGCGGGAGCATTCAGTACTTC. As protein: CSAHSGSIQYF. The full variable domain, completed using reference TRBV29-1 and TRBJ2-4, is SAVISQKPSRDICQRGTSLTIQCQVDSQVTMMFWYRQQPGQSLTLIATANQGSEATYESGFVIDKFPISRPNLTFSTLTVSNMSPEDSSIYLCSAHSGSIQYFGAGTRLSVL.

The chain uses TRBV6-5 and TRBJ2-2; no clear D gene. Germline CDR1 is MNHEY and CDR2 is SVGAGI. The CDR3 loop spans 12 amino acids. V was shortened by 4 bases and J by 7 bases, with 7 bases between the two germline ends. The CDR3 DNA reads TGTGCCAGCAGTTTCCCGGGCGGGGAGCTGTTTTTT. This translates into CASSFPGGELFF.

A word on this clone: In the same sample, other DNA sequences code for this CDR3. The chain is built from TRBV30 and TRBJ1-3; 7 bases fit TRBD1. CDR1 GTSNPN and CDR2 SVGIG come from the germline V gene (reference sequence). The J segment lost 4 bases and the V segment lost 4 bases, leaving 19 bases of the junction unmatched. CDR3 length: 18 residues. The DNA of the CDR3 is TGTGCCTGGAAGGGGGCGTTGGGCGGGGGGGCTTCAGGAAACACCATATATTTT. Amino acid sequence: CAWKGALGGGASGNTIYF.

This chain uses TRBV5-6 with TRBJ2-7; the match to TRBD1 covers 8 bases. The CDR3 has 14 residues. V was pared by 7 bases and J by 4 bases, with 10 bases of the junction left unmatched. Germline assignment: CDR1 SGHDT and CDR2 YYEEEE. The CDR3 reads CASSGTGGGYEQYF. The CDR3 DNA reads as TGTGCCAGCTCCGGAACAGGGGGTGGTTACGAGCAGTACTTC.

This chain connects TRBV28 to TRBJ1-5; D is uncertain. Trimming cost V 3 bases and J 0 bases, with 9 bases left between them. Germline CDR1 MDHEN, CDR2 SYDVKM. This CDR3 contains 15 residues. CDR3 sequence reads: CASSLPGVSNQPQHF. The CDR3 DNA follows: TGTGCCAGCAGTTTGCCAGGCGTTAGCAATCAGCCCCAGCATTTT.

This chain uses TRBV11-3 with TRBJ2-7; 7 bases are a match to TRBD2. Germline V gives CDR1 SGHNT, CDR2 YENEEA. The CDR3 contains 13 residues. Trimming at V came to 3 bases and at J to 4 bases, leaving 3 bases not matched to a gene. DNA of the CDR3: TGTGCCAGCAGCTTTTCGGGGGGTTACGAGCAGTACTTC. Protein product: CASSFSGGYEQYF.

The rearrangement links TRBV5-1 to TRBJ1-2; a weak D match, TRBD1 (6 bases). The CDR3 spans 14 residues. Germline CDR1 reads SGHRS; CDR2 reads YFSETQ. Trimming took off 0 bases at V and 8 bases at J, with 14 bases between the two ends. CDR3 sequence: CASSLEGQGHGYTF. As DNA, the CDR3 is TGCGCCAGCAGCTTGGAGGGGCAGGGGCACGGCTACACCTTC.

The CDR3 spells CASSVDRVTEAFF. The CDR3, as DNA: TGTGCCAGCAGTGTCGACAGGGTAACTGAAGCTTTCTTT. The chain recombines TRBV2 with TRBJ1-1, with 7 positions matching TRBD1. Germline lookup yields CDR1 SNHLY and CDR2 FYNNEI. This CDR3 region has 13 residues. The J segment lost 5 bases and the V segment lost 4 bases, leaving 4 bases of the junction unmatched.

This clone came up a few times. The chain employs TRBV10-3 and TRBJ2-5, with TRBD1 matching over 7 bases. Germline CDR1 reads ENHRY; CDR2 reads SYGVKD. J lost 3 bases, V lost 4 bases, and 2 bases had no gene match. The CDR3 is made up of 13 amino acids. DNA for the CDR3: TGTGCCATCAGTGGACAGGGAGAAGAGACCCAGTACTTC. This translates into CAISGQGEETQYF.

This chain joins TRBV5-5 and TRBJ2-5; D is possibly TRBD1 (5 bases). Germline CDR1 reads SGHKS; CDR2 reads YYEKEE (reference sequence). Trimming took off 0 bases at V and 4 bases at J, with 16 bases between the two ends. This CDR3 spans 16 amino acids. DNA for the CDR3: TGTGCCAGCAGCTTGGCCGGATCAGGGTATGTAGAGACCCAGTACTTC. It translates to CASSLAGSGYVETQYF.

This clone was seen a handful of times. The chain combines TRBV29-1 with TRBJ2-1, with 8 nucleotides matching TRBD1. The CDR3 spans 15 residues. V dropped 4 bases and J dropped 0; count of bases not matched to a gene: 5. Germline CDR1 is SQVTM and CDR2 is ANQGSEA. CDR3: CSVATGARSYNEQFF. In nucleotides, the CDR3 is TGCAGCGTTGCGACAGGGGCCCGCTCCTACAATGAGCAGTTCTTC.

This clone was seen only once. The chain uses TRBV29-1 and TRBJ2-7, with D perhaps being TRBD1 or TRBD2 (5 bases each). CDR1 is SQVTM and CDR2 is ANQGSEA in the germline V gene. The CDR3 contains 12 residues. V lost 4 bases and J lost 7, with 14 bases in between. DNA for the CDR3: TGCAGCGTTGGGGACGGTGCTTGGGAGCAGTACTTC. Its translation: CSVGDGAWEQYF.